Each of the 8 T cell receptor beta chains below was sequenced from the same sample in a study of blood T cell repertoires in COVID-19 (TCRdb year 2020). To prepare the library, the immunoSEQ multiplex PCR assay was applied. TCRdb carries this immuneACCESS record with in-frame sequences only. Its versions omit some clonotypes, under half of them owing to an unresolved V gene in the studies checked, with the rest unexplained. Counted in this sample were approximately 240,000 clones; over 75% of them appeared once. Jointly, the top ten make up 2.1% of the sample. Sequenced material: peripheral blood. The receptor set was obtained from a woman between 40 and 55 years old who had recovered from COVID-19.

The V call is TRBV6-5, the J call TRBJ2-7; 9 nucleotides line up with TRBD2. The germline V gene encodes CDR1 MNHEY and CDR2 SVGAGI. V trimming: 6 bases; J trimming: 4 bases; junction bases outside the gene matches: 7. The CDR3 is made up of 14 amino acids. The CDR3 here is CASSASGTKYEQYF. For the CDR3, the DNA is TGTGCCAGCAGCGCTAGCGGGACCAAGTACGAGCAGTACTTC.

The V call is TRBV19, the J call TRBJ2-5; 12 positions match TRBD2. Germline V gene lookup returns CDR1 LNHDA and CDR2 SQIVND (reference sequence). The V gene end was trimmed by 3 bases and the J gene end by 6 bases; junction bases not matched to a gene: 8. CDR3 length: 16 residues. The CDR3 loop is CASSIPHGTSGQTQYF. Here the CDR3 DNA reads TGTGCCAGTAGTATCCCTCACGGGACTAGCGGGCAGACCCAGTACTTC.

CDR3 sequence (DNA): TGTGCCAGCAGCTTAAGGGGTGGCGGAAACACCATATATTTT. It yields the protein CASSLRGGGNTIYF. This chain connects TRBV11-1 to TRBJ1-3; D perhaps matches TRBD1 (5 bases). The CDR3 runs 14 residues. The V and J ends lost 2 bases and 4 bases respectively, with 9 bases between them. Germline CDR1 is SGHAT and CDR2 is FQDESV (reference sequence).

The chain is built from TRBV6-6 and TRBJ2-7, with TRBD2 matching 7 bases. Germline assignment: CDR1 MNHNY and CDR2 SVGAGI (reference sequence). The CDR3 totals 13 residues. Trimming removed 3 bases from V and 2 bases from J; junction bases left unmatched: 1. The CDR3 protein is CASSYGTTYEQYF. Written as DNA, the CDR3 is TGTGCCAGCAGTTATGGGACTACCTACGAGCAGTACTTC.

Details on this clone: The sample contains more than one DNA sequence encoding this CDR3. The rearrangement links TRBV9 to TRBJ2-3; D unclear. V gave up 0 bases and J gave up 0 bases, with 8 bases separating them. This CDR3 has 15 amino acids. Germline CDR1 and CDR2: SGDLS and YYNGEE. For the CDR3, the DNA is TGTGCCAGCAGCGTAGACTTACCTAGCACAGATACGCAGTATTTT. Its translation: CASSVDLPSTDTQYF.

This clone was detected a few times. The J gene is TRBJ1-2, the V gene TRBV6-1; 7 positions match TRBD1. V lost 2 bases and J lost 4; bases outside the gene matches: 7. The CDR3 is 15 amino acids. Looked up from germline, CDR1 is MNHNS and CDR2 is SASEGT. CDR3: CASSENGGQAYGYTF. Written as DNA, the CDR3 is TGTGCCAGCAGTGAAAATGGAGGACAGGCCTATGGCTACACCTTC.

The V call is TRBV6-5, the J call TRBJ2-7; TRBD1 is a possible D gene (5 bases). The CDR3 sequence is 14 residues long. Germline CDR1 reads MNHEY; CDR2 reads SVGAGI. The germline V and J ends were trimmed by 2 bases and 4 bases, with 12 bases remaining between them. CDR3 loop: CASSYQTQGYEQYF. The DNA for the CDR3 is TGTGCCAGCAGTTACCAAACCCAGGGTTACGAGCAGTACTTC.

The rearrangement joins TRBV19 to TRBJ2-3, with D tentatively TRBD1 (5 bases). Trimming removed 3 bases from V and 4 bases from J, with 8 bases in between. Germline lookup yields CDR1 LNHDA and CDR2 SQIVND (reference sequence). The CDR3 runs to 13 residues. The CDR3 nucleotides are TGTGCCAGTAGTATCCAGGGCCCAGATACGCAGTATTTT. Residues: CASSIQGPDTQYF.